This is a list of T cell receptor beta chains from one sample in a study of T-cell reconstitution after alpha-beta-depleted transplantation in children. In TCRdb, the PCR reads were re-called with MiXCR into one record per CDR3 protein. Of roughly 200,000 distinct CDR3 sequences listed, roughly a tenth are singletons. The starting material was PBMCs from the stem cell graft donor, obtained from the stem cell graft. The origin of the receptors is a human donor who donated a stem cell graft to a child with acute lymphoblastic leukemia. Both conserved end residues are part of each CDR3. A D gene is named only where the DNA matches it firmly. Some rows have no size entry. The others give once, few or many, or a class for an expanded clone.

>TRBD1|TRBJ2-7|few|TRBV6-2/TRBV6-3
TGTGCCAGCAGTTACGCGGGACAGGGCATCCGCGAGCAGTACTTC
CASSYAGQGIREQYF
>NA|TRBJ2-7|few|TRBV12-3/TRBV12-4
TGTGCCAGCAGCCTCTTCAGGGGTTACGAGCAGTACTTC
CASSLFRGYEQYF
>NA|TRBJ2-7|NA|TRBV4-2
TGTGCCAGCAGCCAGGGGCAGGGTAACTCCTACGAGCAGTACTTC
CASSQGQGNSYEQYF
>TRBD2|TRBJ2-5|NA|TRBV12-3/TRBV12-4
TGTGCCAGCAGTTTAAGCGCCCTAGCGGGGGGTGGGGAGACCCAGTACTTC
CASSLSALAGGGETQYF
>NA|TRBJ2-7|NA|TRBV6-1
TGTGCCAGCAGAGATGCACAGACGGGTTACGAGCAGTACTTC
CASRDAQTGYEQYF
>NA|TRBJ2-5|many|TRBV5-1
TGCGCCAGCAGCTCGAAAGAGACCCAGTACTTC
CASSSKETQYF
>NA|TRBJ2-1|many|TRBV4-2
TGTGCCAGCAGCCAAGAGGTAGGGGGGGGGTCCTACAATGAGCAGTTCTTC
CASSQEVGGGSYNEQFF
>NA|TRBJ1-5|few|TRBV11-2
TGTGCCAGCAGCTTAGACAGTCTATCCGGGCAGCCCCAGCATTTT
CASSLDSLSGQPQHF
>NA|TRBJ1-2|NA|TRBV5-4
TGTGCCAGCCGCTCTCTCGCGGGGTCGGGCGGCAGGATTAACTATGGCTACACCTTC
CASRSLAGSGGRINYGYTF
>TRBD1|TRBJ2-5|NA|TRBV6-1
TGTGCCAGCAGTACAGGACAGGGGAGCCAAGAGACCCAGTACTTC
CASSTGQGSQETQYF
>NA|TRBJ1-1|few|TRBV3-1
TGTGCCAGCAGCCAAGATCCCTGGAACACTGAAGCTTTCTTT
CASSQDPWNTEAFF
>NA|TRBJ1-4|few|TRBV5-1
TGCGCCAGCAGCTTGGAACAGGGCGGTGAAAAACTGTTTTTT
CASSLEQGGEKLFF
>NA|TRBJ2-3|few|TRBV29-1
TGCAGCGTTCCCGAAGATACGCAGTATTTT
CSVPEDTQYF
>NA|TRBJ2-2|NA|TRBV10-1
TGCGCCAGCAGTCTTCAGGCTATGAACACCGGGGAGCTGTTTTTT
CASSLQAMNTGELFF
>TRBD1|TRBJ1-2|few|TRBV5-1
TGCGCCAGCAGCTTGGAAACAGGGGGCTTGAACTATGGCTACACCTTC
CASSLETGGLNYGYTF
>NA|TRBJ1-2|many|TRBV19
TGTGCCAGTACCCTTCAGGGCTTACCCTATGGCTACACCTTC
CASTLQGLPYGYTF
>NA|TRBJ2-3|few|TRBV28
TGTGCCAGCAGTTTAAGGGGAGGAGGGACCACAGATACGCAGTATTTT
CASSLRGGGTTDTQYF
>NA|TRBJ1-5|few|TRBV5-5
TGTGCCAGCAGCCTTCCGGGCGCCGGGAAGCAGCCCCAGCATTTT
CASSLPGAGKQPQHF
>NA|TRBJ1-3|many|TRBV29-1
TGCAGCGTATACACAGGGCCCTCTGGAAACACCATATATTTT
CSVYTGPSGNTIYF
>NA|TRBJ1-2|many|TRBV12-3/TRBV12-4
TGTGCCAGCAGTTTATATGCCTATGGCTACACCTTC
CASSLYAYGYTF
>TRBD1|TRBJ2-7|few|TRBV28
TGTGCCAGCAGGGCGACGACAGGGTTCTACGAGCAGTACTTC
CASRATTGFYEQYF
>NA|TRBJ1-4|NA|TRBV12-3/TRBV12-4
TGTGCCAGCAGTTTTATGGGACATGAAGGCTTT
CASSFMGHEGF
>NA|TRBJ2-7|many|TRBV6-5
TGTGCCAGCTCCAGCCCGTCCTCCAGCCCCGAGCAGTACTTC
CASSSPSSSPEQYF
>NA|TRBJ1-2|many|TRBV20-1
TGCAGTGCTAGAGATCGGGCGCTAACCTTCTATGGCTACACCTTC
CSARDRALTFYGYTF
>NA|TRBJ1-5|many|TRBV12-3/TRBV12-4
TGTGCCAGCAGTCTGGCTGAGAATCAGCCCCAGCATTTT
CASSLAENQPQHF
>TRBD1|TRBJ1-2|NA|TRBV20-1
TGCAGTGCTTTACAGGGGGTTGACTATGGCTACACCTTC
CSALQGVDYGYTF
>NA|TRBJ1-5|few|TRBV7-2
TGTGCCAGCAGCTTAGTTCCAGAGAGCAATCAGCCCCAGCATTTT
CASSLVPESNQPQHF
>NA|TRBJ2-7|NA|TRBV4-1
TGCGCCAGCAGCCAACCGTGGAACTCCTACGAGCAGTACTTC
CASSQPWNSYEQYF
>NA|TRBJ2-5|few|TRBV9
TGTGCCAGCAGCGCTCGGGGGGCGATCACGGGGGAGACCCAGTACTTC
CASSARGAITGETQYF
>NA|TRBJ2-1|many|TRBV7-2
TGTGCCAGCAGCTTCTCCGAGGGCGGGGGCCACTACAATGAGCAGTTCTTC
CASSFSEGGGHYNEQFF
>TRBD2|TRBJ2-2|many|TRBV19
TGTGCCAGTAGTATGAGCCGGACTAGCGGCCTGGAGCTGTTTTTT
CASSMSRTSGLELFF
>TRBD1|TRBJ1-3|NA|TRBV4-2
TGTGCCAGCAGCCAAGCCGGGACAGAAACTGGAAACACCATATATTTT
CASSQAGTETGNTIYF
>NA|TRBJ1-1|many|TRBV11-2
TGTGCCAGCAGCTTCCTGCACGGAGGAAACACTGAAGCTTTCTTT
CASSFLHGGNTEAFF
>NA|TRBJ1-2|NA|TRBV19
TGTGCCAGTAGTATGGGGATTGGAATGACCAACTATGGCTACACCTTC
CASSMGIGMTNYGYTF
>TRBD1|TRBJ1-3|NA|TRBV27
TGTGCCAGCAGGCTCACCGGGACAGGGGGAAACACCATATATTTT
CASRLTGTGGNTIYF
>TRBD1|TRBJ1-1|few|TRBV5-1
TGCGCCAGCAGCTTCGGGCCGAACAGGGGGCGTCCTGAAGCTTTCTTT
CASSFGPNRGRPEAFF
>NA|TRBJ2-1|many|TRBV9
TGTGCCAGCAGCCCGAGCTCCTACAATGAGCAGTTCTTC
CASSPSSYNEQFF
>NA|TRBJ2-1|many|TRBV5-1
TGCGCCAGCAGCTTGGGGGAATATGAGCAGTTCTTC
CASSLGEYEQFF
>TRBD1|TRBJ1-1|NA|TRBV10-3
TGTGCCATCAGTGAGTCGCCCTTAGGACAGGGTAACACTGAAGCTTTCTTT
CAISESPLGQGNTEAFF
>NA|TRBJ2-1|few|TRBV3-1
TGTGCCAGCAGCCAAGACGAGGACGGCAGTTTTTACAATGAGCAGTTCTTC
CASSQDEDGSFYNEQFF
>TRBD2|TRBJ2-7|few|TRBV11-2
TGTGCCAGCAGCTTATTTAGCGGGAACTACGAGCAGTACTTC
CASSLFSGNYEQYF
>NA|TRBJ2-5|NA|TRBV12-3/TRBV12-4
TGTGCCAGCAAGTGGTCGGGGGTTCCGTATGAGACCCAGTACTTC
CASKWSGVPYETQYF
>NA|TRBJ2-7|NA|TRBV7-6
TGTGCCAGCAGCCCCCGCTACAGGGCAGCCTACGAGCAGTACTTC
CASSPRYRAAYEQYF
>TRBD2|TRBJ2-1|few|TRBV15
TGTGCCACCAGCAGGTCCAGGGGGACTAGCGGCCAATTGGAGTTCTTC
CATSRSRGTSGQLEFF